These 32 T cell receptor beta chains originate from one sample sequenced in a study of shared clonotypes between healthy human individuals. The repertoire was sequenced with immunoSEQ multiplex PCR; TCRdb's copy has only in-frame clones and lacks some. Among about 1 million clones listed, 60% to 80% were seen once. Sequencing used memory CD4+ T cells sorted from blood. Stated subset: CD45RA-negative fraction. These receptors all stem from a man between 18 and 29 years old in good health.

The chain carries TRBV20-1 and TRBJ2-3; D may be TRBD1 (6 bases). V gave up 5 bases and J gave up 9 bases, with 12 bases separating them. CDR3 length: 11 residues. Germline V gives CDR1 DFQATT, CDR2 SNEGSKA (reference sequence). In DNA, the CDR3 is TGCAGTGCTTACAGGGTTTTCACGCAGTATTTT. Protein sequence: CSAYRVFTQYF.

This clone occurred once. This chain links TRBV7-6 with TRBJ2-2; D not certain. Germline values: CDR1 SGHVS, CDR2 FNYEAQ. CDR3 length: 15 amino acids. V lost 1 base, J lost 4 bases, and 10 bases lay in between. CDR3 region: CASSLVGHPTGELFF. The CDR3 nucleotides are TGTGCCAGCAGCTTAGTTGGGCACCCCACCGGGGAGCTGTTTTTT.

As concerns this clone: The sample carries other DNA sequences with the same CDR3. This chain uses TRBV7-9 with TRBJ2-3; D is unclear. This CDR3 is 13 amino acids long. Looked up from germline, CDR1 is SEHNR and CDR2 is FQNEAQ (reference sequence). V was shortened by 3 bases and J by 5 bases, with 9 bases between the two germline ends. In DNA, the CDR3 is TGTGCCAGCAGCTTCTCCGGCGGAGATACGCAGTATTTT. It yields the protein CASSFSGGDTQYF.

The rearrangement uses TRBV6-5 and TRBJ1-2, with 9 bases that match TRBD1. Trimming took 6 bases from V and 7 from J; bases not matched to a gene: 3. The CDR3 length is 12 residues. Germline loops: CDR1 MNHEY, CDR2 SVGAGI. The CDR3: CASRPQGAGYTF. The CDR3 DNA follows: TGTGCCAGCAGACCACAGGGGGCTGGCTACACCTTC.

The rearrangement joins TRBV18 to TRBJ1-2, with 7 bases matching TRBD1. The CDR3 length is 15 residues. V shed 1 base and J 3 bases; nucleotides not matched to a gene: 5. Germline CDR1 reads KGHSH; CDR2 reads LQKENI. In nucleotides, the CDR3 is TGTGCCAGCTCACCACGGGACAGTTTCTACTATGGCTACACCTTC. Its protein product is CASSPRDSFYYGYTF.

The chain carries TRBV11-2 and TRBJ2-1; D possibly matches TRBD1 or TRBD2 (5 bases each). Trimming pared 5 bases from V and 3 bases from J, leaving 20 bases between. The length of the CDR3 is 17 residues. The germline V gene has CDR1 SGHAT and CDR2 FQNNGV. CDR3 nucleotide sequence: TGTGCCAGCAGCCCTTCCTCGAGGGACCCCCGCTACAATGAGCAGTTCTTC. Amino acids: CASSPSSRDPRYNEQFF.

This clone was observed a handful of times. This sequence joins TRBV30 and TRBJ2-3, with D perhaps matching TRBD1 or TRBD2 (5 bases each). CDR1 is GTSNPN, CDR2 SVGIG, per germline (reference sequence). The CDR3 covers 15 residues. Trimming shortened V by 2 bases and J by 0 bases, and 12 bases separated the two germline ends. The CDR3 sequence: CAWSFGGRSTDTQYF. As DNA, the CDR3 is TGTGCCTGGAGTTTTGGGGGAAGGAGCACAGATACGCAGTATTTT.

This chain uses TRBV10-3 with TRBJ2-1, with D possibly being TRBD1 (5 bases). The V gene lost 10 bases and the J gene lost 8 bases, with 12 bases spanning the gap. Germline V gene data show CDR1 as ENHRY and CDR2 as SYGVKD. The CDR3 runs 11 residues. CDR3 protein: CASEGEDEQFF. In DNA form, the CDR3 reads TGTGCCAGTGAAGGGGAAGATGAGCAGTTCTTC.

This clone was counted a few times. This sample also contains other DNA sequences that code for the same CDR3. The chain has TRBV6-6 and TRBJ1-2, with TRBD1 identical over 7 bases. Germline CDR1 and CDR2: MNHNY and SVGAGI (reference sequence). V shed 5 bases and J 4 bases; nucleotides not matched to a gene: 1. The CDR3 contains 12 residues. CDR3 region: CASSRDSYGYTF. The CDR3 DNA reads TGTGCCAGCAGTCGGGACAGCTATGGCTACACCTTC.

This chain connects TRBV2 to TRBJ2-7; D not resolved. Germline V lookup: CDR1 SNHLY, CDR2 FYNNEI. CDR3 length: 12 residues. V dropped 5 bases and J dropped 4 bases, with 9 bases sitting between them. CDR3 protein: CASSFGPYEQYF. In nucleotides, the CDR3 is TGTGCCAGCAGTTTTGGACCGTACGAGCAGTACTTC.

The chain links TRBV5-1 to TRBJ2-2; weak D call: TRBD1 (6 bases). Trimming pared 6 bases from V and 6 bases from J, leaving 21 bases between. The CDR3 has 16 residues. The V gene's germline CDR1 is SGHRS and CDR2 YFSETQ. The CDR3 sequence: CASTPLGAGAPGELFF. In nucleotides, the CDR3 is TGCGCCAGCACCCCCCTTGGTGCAGGGGCCCCCGGGGAGCTGTTTTTT. The whole variable domain, filled in from reference TRBV5-1 and TRBJ2-2, reads KAGVTQTPRYLIKTRGQQVTLSCSPISGHRSVSWYQQTPGQGLQFLFEYFSETQRNKGNFPGRFSGRQFSNSRSEMNVSTLELGDSALYLCASTPLGAGAPGELFFGEGSRLTVL.

The genes are TRBV6-1 and TRBJ1-5, with 8 positions matching TRBD1. Looked up from germline, CDR1 is MNHNS and CDR2 is SASEGT. The CDR3 extends over 16 amino acids. Unmatched junction bases numbered 7, after V lost 4 bases and J lost 2 bases. The CDR3 coding sequence is TGTGCCAGCAGTGCTAATCCGGGACAGGGCAATCAGCCCCAGCATTTT. It codes for CASSANPGQGNQPQHF.

About this clone itself: Different DNA sequences within this sample yield the same CDR3. The chain uses TRBV11-2 and TRBJ2-5; TRBD1 agrees at 9 bases. CDR3 size: 14 residues. Trimming at V came to 1 base and at J to 5 bases, leaving 2 bases not matched to a gene. Germline-derived CDR1 and CDR2 are SGHAT and FQNNGV. This CDR3 reads CASSLGTGVETQYF. For the CDR3, the DNA is TGTGCCAGCAGCTTAGGGACAGGGGTGGAGACCCAGTACTTC.

The V call is TRBV30, the J call TRBJ2-3, with 9 bases identical to TRBD2. From germline, CDR1 is GTSNPN and CDR2 SVGIG (reference sequence). Trimming cost V 1 base and J 2 bases; bases outside gene matches: 4. The CDR3 length is 15 residues. The CDR3 loop reads CAWSGLAGYTDTQYF. The CDR3 DNA follows: TGTGCCTGGAGTGGCCTAGCGGGGTACACAGATACGCAGTATTTT.

The chain carries TRBV2 and TRBJ2-7; D is unclear. Trimming took off 6 bases at V and 6 bases at J, with 9 bases between the two ends. CDR1 is SNHLY, CDR2 FYNNEI, per germline. The CDR3 is 11 residues long. The CDR3, as DNA: TGTGCCAGCAGCGTACTTTTCGAGCAGTACTTC. Amino acid sequence: CASSVLFEQYF.

V is TRBV30 and J is TRBJ2-2; D possibly uses TRBD1 or TRBD2 (6 bases each). From germline, CDR1 is GTSNPN and CDR2 SVGIG (reference sequence). Trimming took 0 bases from V and 4 from J, leaving 12 bases between them. The CDR3 runs 15 residues. As DNA, the CDR3 is TGTGCCTGGAGTGTAAGGGGGGCGCCCACCGGGGAGCTGTTTTTT. The encoded protein is CAWSVRGAPTGELFF.

CDR3 residues: CASSVGRSSYEQYF. The CDR3 nucleotides are TGTGCCAGCAGTGTAGGGCGTAGCTCCTACGAGCAGTACTTC. This chain joins TRBV2 and TRBJ2-7; no clear D gene. V was trimmed by 4 bases and J by 0 bases, leaving 10 bases between them. CDR1 is SNHLY, CDR2 FYNNEI, per germline. The CDR3 sequence is 14 residues long.

CDR3 nucleotides: TGCGCCAGCAGCCGGGCCGGGACCCCCTCCTACGAGCAGTACTTC. Translating it yields CASSRAGTPSYEQYF. The gene calls are TRBV4-1 and TRBJ2-7, with D perhaps being TRBD1 or TRBD2 (5 bases each). Trimming pared 4 bases from V and 0 bases from J, leaving 13 bases between. The germline gives CDR1 MGHRA, CDR2 YSYEKL. This CDR3 has 15 amino acids.

The chain carries TRBV2 and TRBJ2-5; D gene unclear. This CDR3 spans 14 amino acids. CDR1 SNHLY and CDR2 FYNNEI come from the germline V gene. V was trimmed by 6 bases and J by 2 bases, leaving 13 bases between them. CDR3 nucleotides: TGTGCCAGCAGCACCGAAGGGCGGCAAGAGACCCAGTACTTC. Protein sequence: CASSTEGRQETQYF.

CDR3 loop: CASRYAQGAGFNEQFF. The CDR3 DNA follows: TGTGCCAGCAGATACGCCCAGGGAGCAGGGTTCAATGAGCAGTTCTTC. V usage is TRBV7-8 and J usage is TRBJ2-1; D assignment may be TRBD1 or TRBD2 (5 bases each). CDR1 and CDR2 (germline): SGHVS, FQNEAQ. The CDR3 is 16 amino acids. V lost 6 bases, J lost 6 bases, and 21 bases lay in between. The full variable domain, its missing parts supplied by reference TRBV7-8 and TRBJ2-1, is GAGVSQSPRYKVAKRGQDVALRCDPISGHVSLFWYQQALGQGPEFLTYFQNEAQLDKSGLPSDRFFAERPEGSVSTLKIQRTQQEDSAVYLCASRYAQGAGFNEQFFGPGTRLTVL.

This clone has just a few counts. This chain links TRBV2 with TRBJ2-5, with D possibly being TRBD2 (6 bases). The V end lost 5 bases, the J end lost 3 bases, and 13 bases lay between the germline ends. Germline V lookup: CDR1 SNHLY, CDR2 FYNNEI. CDR3 size: 14 residues. In DNA, the CDR3 is TGTGCCAGCAGTCTGGGACTCGGCGAAGAGACCCAGTACTTC. It is translated as CASSLGLGEETQYF.

This clone came up a few times. The chain is built from TRBV6-1 and TRBJ1-3; no clear D gene. The CDR3 runs 16 residues. Per germline, CDR1 MNHNS and CDR2 SASEGT. The V end lost 4 bases, the J end lost 1 base, and 14 bases lay between the germline ends. In DNA, the CDR3 is TGTGCCAGCAGTGCTAGTACCCCTGGATCTGGAAACACCATATATTTT. This codes for CASSASTPGSGNTIYF.

The chain couples TRBV9 to TRBJ2-5, with a tentative D call TRBD2 (6 bases). Trimming took off 0 bases at V and 1 base at J, with 13 bases between the two ends. Germline CDR1 SGDLS, CDR2 YYNGEE. This CDR3 contains 16 residues. The CDR3 loop is CASSVVGGGGQETQYF. The DNA of the CDR3 is TGTGCCAGCAGCGTAGTCGGGGGAGGAGGCCAAGAGACCCAGTACTTC. The full variable domain, its missing parts supplied by reference TRBV9 and TRBJ2-5, is DSGVTQTPKHLITATGQRVTLRCSPRSGDLSVYWYQQSLDQGLQFLIQYYNGEERAKGNILERFSAQQFPDLHSELNLSSLELGDSALYFCASSVVGGGGQETQYFGPGTRLLVL.

The genes are TRBV5-4 and TRBJ2-7; a weak D match, TRBD2 (6 bases). Per the germline V gene, CDR1 is SGHNT and CDR2 is YYREEE (reference sequence). Trimming cost V 3 bases and J 0 bases, with 16 bases left between them. The length of the CDR3 is 16 residues. CDR3 residues: CASSSPGRGNSYEQYF. Written as DNA, the CDR3 is TGTGCCAGCAGCTCACCAGGCCGGGGGAACTCCTACGAGCAGTACTTC.

The chain is built from TRBV19 and TRBJ1-5; D is uncertain. Trimming removed 1 base at V and 6 bases at J, with 7 bases between. Germline lookup yields CDR1 LNHDA and CDR2 SQIVND (reference sequence). The CDR3 runs 13 residues. CDR3 residues: CASSIGFGQPQHF. CDR3 bases: TGTGCCAGTAGTATAGGGTTTGGTCAGCCCCAGCATTTT.

This clone was recorded once. The gene calls are TRBV10-3 and TRBJ2-5; TRBD2 matches at 8 bases. With 8 bases clipped from V and 2 bases from J, the junction kept 7 bases outside the gene matches. Germline CDR1 and CDR2: ENHRY and SYGVKD. CDR3 size: 14 residues. The CDR3, as DNA: TGTGCCATCCGGGGGGGGGCATCACAAGAGACCCAGTACTTC. Residues: CAIRGGASQETQYF.

The V gene is TRBV5-6, the J gene TRBJ1-6; D gene ambiguous. This CDR3 has 16 amino acids. CDR1 and CDR2 from the germline V gene are SGHDT and YYEEEE. The V end lost 1 base, the J end lost 6 bases, and 14 bases lay between the germline ends. CDR3 residues: CASSLLSGDSNSPLHF. The CDR3 DNA reads as TGTGCCAGCAGCTTGCTGTCCGGGGATTCTAATTCACCCCTCCACTTT.

This clone has only a few counts. The chain carries TRBV6-1 and TRBJ2-1, with unresolved D. CDR3 length equals 11 residues. V was trimmed by 6 bases and J by 9 bases, leaving 9 bases between them. CDR1 is MNHNS, CDR2 SASEGT, per germline. CDR3 loop: CASRVNGEQFF. CDR3 coding DNA: TGTGCCAGCAGGGTAAACGGTGAGCAGTTCTTC.

This clone was seen only a few times. This chain connects TRBV25-1 to TRBJ2-3; D perhaps matches TRBD1 (5 bases). CDR1 is MGHDK, CDR2 SYGVNS, per germline. Trimming shortened V by 4 bases and J by 0 bases, and 8 bases separated the two germline ends. The CDR3 is made up of 14 amino acids. The DNA of the CDR3 is TGTGCCAGCAGTGGGGCAGGGAGCACAGATACGCAGTATTTT. It is translated as CASSGAGSTDTQYF. Supplemented by reference TRBV25-1 and TRBJ2-3, the full variable domain reads EADIYQTPRYLVIGTGKKITLECSQTMGHDKMYWYQQDPGMELHLIHYSYGVNSTEKGDLSSESTVSRIRTEHFPLTLESARPSHTSQYLCASSGAGSTDTQYFGPGTRLTVL.

This chain connects TRBV10-3 to TRBJ2-1; D ambiguous. CDR1 is ENHRY and CDR2 is SYGVKD in the germline V gene. The CDR3 length is 13 residues. Trimming pared 0 bases from V and 11 bases from J, leaving 11 bases between. CDR3 nucleotide sequence: TGTGCCATCAGTGAGTCGGCGACGGGCAAGCAGTTCTTC. Protein sequence: CAISESATGKQFF.

The chain links TRBV5-8 to TRBJ1-5; D gene unclear. The CDR3 covers 15 residues. The ends were cut back, 7 bases at V and 0 bases at J, with 14 bases in the middle. Germline V gene sequence: CDR1 SGHTS, CDR2 YDEGEE. CDR3 loop: CASDPEFFSNQPQHF. In DNA form, the CDR3 reads TGTGCCAGCGACCCGGAGTTCTTTAGCAATCAGCCCCAGCATTTT.

The V gene is TRBV5-1, the J gene TRBJ1-1; D is uncertain. The CDR3 is 13 amino acids. The germline gives CDR1 SGHRS, CDR2 YFSETQ. Between the trimmed V and J ends, which lost 6 bases and 1 base, there was a span of 10 bases. The CDR3, as DNA: TGCGCCAGCAACCTGGAAGGGAACACTGAAGCTTTCTTT. Its translation is CASNLEGNTEAFF.